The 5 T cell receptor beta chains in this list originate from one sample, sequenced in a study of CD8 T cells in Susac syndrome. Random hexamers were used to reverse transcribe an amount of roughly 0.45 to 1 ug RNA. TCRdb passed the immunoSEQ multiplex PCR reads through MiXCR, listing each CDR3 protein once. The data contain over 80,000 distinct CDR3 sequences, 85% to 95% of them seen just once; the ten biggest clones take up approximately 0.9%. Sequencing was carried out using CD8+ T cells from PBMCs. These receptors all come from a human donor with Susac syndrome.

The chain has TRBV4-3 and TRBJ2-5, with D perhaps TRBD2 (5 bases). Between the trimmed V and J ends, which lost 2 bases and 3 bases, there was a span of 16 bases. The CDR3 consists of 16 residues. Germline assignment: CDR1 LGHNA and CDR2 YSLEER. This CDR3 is CASSQSVRAAEETQYF. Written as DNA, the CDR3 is TGCGCCAGCAGCCAATCGGTGAGAGCGGCCGAAGAGACCCAGTACTTC.

DNA for the CDR3: TGTGCCAGCAGCCACGGTGGCAATCAGCCCCAGCATTTT. The encoded protein is CASSHGGNQPQHF. V is TRBV7-3 and J is TRBJ1-5; D is unresolved. Trimming cost V 5 bases and J 2 bases, with 7 bases left between them. This CDR3 has 13 residues. Per the germline V gene, CDR1 is SGHTA and CDR2 is FQGTGA.

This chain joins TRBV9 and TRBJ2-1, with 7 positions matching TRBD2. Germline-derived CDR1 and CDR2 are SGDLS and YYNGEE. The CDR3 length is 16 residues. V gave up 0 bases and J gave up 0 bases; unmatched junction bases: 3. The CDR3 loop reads CASSVAAGVSYNEQFF. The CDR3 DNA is TGTGCCAGCAGCGTAGCGGCGGGAGTCTCCTACAATGAGCAGTTCTTC.

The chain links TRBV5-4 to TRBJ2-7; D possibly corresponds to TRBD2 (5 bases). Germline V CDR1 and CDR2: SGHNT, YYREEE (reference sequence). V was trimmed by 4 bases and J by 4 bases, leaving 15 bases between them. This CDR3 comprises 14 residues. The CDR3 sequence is CASSLPDGEYEQYF. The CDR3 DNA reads TGTGCCAGCAGCCTCCCGGACGGGGAATACGAGCAGTACTTC.

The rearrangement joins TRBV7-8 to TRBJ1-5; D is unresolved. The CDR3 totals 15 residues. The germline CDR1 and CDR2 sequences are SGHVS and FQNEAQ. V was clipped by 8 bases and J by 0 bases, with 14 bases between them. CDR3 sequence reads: CASAIGPYSNQPQHF. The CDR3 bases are TGTGCCAGCGCGATCGGGCCGTATAGCAATCAGCCCCAGCATTTT.